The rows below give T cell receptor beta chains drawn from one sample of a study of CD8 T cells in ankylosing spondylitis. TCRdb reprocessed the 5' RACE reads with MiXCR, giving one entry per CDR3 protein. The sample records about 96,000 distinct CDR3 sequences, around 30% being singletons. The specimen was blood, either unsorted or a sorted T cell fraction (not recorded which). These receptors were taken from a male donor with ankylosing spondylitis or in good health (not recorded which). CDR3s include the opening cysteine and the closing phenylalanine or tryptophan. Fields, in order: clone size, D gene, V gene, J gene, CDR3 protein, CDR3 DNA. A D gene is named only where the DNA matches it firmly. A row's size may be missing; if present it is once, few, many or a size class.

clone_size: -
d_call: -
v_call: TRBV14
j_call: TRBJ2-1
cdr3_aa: CASSQLEGLNEQFF
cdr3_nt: TGTGCCAGCAGCCAATTGGAGGGTTTAAATGAGCAGTTCTTC

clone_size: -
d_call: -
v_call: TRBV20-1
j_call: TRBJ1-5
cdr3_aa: CSARFGNQPQHF
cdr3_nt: TGCAGTGCTAGATTCGGCAATCAGCCCCAGCATTTT

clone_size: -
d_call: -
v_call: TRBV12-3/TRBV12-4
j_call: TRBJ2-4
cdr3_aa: CASSLGAGPYHQYF
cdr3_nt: TGTGCCAGCAGTTTAGGTGCCGGTCCCTACCATCAGTACTTC

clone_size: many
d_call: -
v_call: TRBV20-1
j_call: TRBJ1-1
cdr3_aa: CSARVYTGVEAFF
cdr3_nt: TGCAGTGCTAGAGTCTATACCGGGGTTGAAGCTTTCTTT

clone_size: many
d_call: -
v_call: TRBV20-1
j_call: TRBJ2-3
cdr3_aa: CSARPLATTDTQYF
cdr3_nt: TGCAGTGCTAGGCCGCTAGCGACCACAGATACGCAGTATTTT

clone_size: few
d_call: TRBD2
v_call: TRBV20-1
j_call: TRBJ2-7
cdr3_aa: CSARDRGSSYEQYF
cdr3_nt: TGCAGTGCTAGAGATCGCGGGAGCTCCTACGAGCAGTACTTC

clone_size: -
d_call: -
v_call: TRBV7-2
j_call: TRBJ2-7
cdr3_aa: CASSLEYGEQYF
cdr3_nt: TGTGCCAGCAGCTTAGAATATGGCGAGCAGTACTTC

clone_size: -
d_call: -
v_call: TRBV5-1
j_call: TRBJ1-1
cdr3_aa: CASSVQTANTEAFF
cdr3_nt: TGCGCCAGCAGCGTCCAGACAGCAAACACTGAAGCTTTCTTT

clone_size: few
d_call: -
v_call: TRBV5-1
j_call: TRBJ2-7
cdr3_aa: CASSLLSSSYEQYF
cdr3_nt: TGCGCCAGCAGCTTGTTGTCGTCCTCCTACGAGCAGTACTTC

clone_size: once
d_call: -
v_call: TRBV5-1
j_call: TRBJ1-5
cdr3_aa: CASSFSGEVHQPQHF
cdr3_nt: TGCGCCAGCAGCTTTTCCGGGGAGGTGCATCAGCCCCAGCATTTT

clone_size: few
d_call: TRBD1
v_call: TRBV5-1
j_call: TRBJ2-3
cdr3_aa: CASSWETGGGGTQYF
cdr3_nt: TGCGCCAGCAGCTGGGAGACAGGGGGCGGTGGTACGCAGTATTTT

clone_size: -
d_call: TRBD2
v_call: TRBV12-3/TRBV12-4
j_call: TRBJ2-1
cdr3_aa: CASSLSGRAYNEQFF
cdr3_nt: TGTGCCAGCAGTTTGTCCGGGAGGGCCTACAATGAGCAGTTCTTC

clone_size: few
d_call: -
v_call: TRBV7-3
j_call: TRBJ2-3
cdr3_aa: CASSSTGSTDTQYF
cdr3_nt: TGTGCCAGCAGCTCGACAGGTAGCACAGATACGCAGTATTTT

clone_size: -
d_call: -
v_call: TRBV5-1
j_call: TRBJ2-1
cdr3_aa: CASSLAQVAEQFF
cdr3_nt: TGCGCCAGCAGCTTGGCCCAAGTCGCTGAGCAGTTCTTC

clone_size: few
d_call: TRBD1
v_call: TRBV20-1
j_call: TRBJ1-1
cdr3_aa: CSAPDRVKMNTEAFF
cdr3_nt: TGCAGTGCTCCCGACAGGGTGAAAATGAACACTGAAGCTTTCTTT

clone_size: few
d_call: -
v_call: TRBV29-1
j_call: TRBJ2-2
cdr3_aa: CSVLGSRAEVGELFF
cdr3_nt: TGCAGCGTCCTCGGATCACGGGCAGAGGTCGGGGAGCTGTTTTTT

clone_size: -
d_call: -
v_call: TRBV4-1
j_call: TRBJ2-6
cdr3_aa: CASSQEAGQIFSGANVLTF
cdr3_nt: TGCGCCAGCAGCCAAGAAGCAGGGCAAATTTTCTCTGGGGCCAACGTCCTGACTTTC

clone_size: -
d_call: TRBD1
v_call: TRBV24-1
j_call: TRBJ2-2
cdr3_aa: CATGGQGFTGELFF
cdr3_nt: TGTGCCACCGGGGGACAGGGCTTCACCGGGGAGCTGTTTTTT

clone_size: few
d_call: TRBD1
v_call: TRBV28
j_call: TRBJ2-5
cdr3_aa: CASSPAGTGYQETQYF
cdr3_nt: TGTGCCAGCAGCCCTGCCGGGACAGGGTACCAAGAGACCCAGTACTTC

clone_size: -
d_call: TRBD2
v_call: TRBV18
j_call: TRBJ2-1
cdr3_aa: CASSPGTTQFF
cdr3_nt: TGTGCCAGCTCACCAGGGACTACGCAGTTCTTC

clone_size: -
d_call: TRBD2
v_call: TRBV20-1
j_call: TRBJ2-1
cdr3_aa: CSAISPSGGPEQFF
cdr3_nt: TGCAGTGCTATAAGCCCTAGCGGGGGTCCTGAGCAGTTCTTC

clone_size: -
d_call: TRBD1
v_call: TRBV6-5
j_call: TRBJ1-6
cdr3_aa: CASSFGGTGLSPLHF
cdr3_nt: TGTGCCAGCAGTTTCGGGGGGACAGGACTTTCACCCCTCCACTTT

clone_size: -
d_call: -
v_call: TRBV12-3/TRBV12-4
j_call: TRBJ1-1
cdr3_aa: CASSLIWRTTEAFF
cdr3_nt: TGTGCCAGCAGTTTGATCTGGCGAACCACTGAAGCTTTCTTT

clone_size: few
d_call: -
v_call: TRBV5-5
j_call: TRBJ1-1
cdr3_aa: CASSLILGGLNTEAFF
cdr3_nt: TGTGCCAGCAGCTTGATTTTGGGGGGGCTGAACACTGAAGCTTTCTTT

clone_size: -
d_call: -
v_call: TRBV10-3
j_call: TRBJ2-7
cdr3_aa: CATGGQTSYEQYF
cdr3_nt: TGTGCCACGGGGGGACAGACTAGCTACGAGCAGTACTTC

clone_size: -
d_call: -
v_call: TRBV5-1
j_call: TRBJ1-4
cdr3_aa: CASSLVPNEKLFF
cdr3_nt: TGCGCCAGCAGCTTGGTGCCTAATGAAAAACTGTTTTTT

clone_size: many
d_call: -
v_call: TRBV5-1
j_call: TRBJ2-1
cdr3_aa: CASSLLEPISYNEQFF
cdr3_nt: TGCGCCAGCAGCTTGCTCGAGCCGATCTCCTACAATGAGCAGTTCTTC

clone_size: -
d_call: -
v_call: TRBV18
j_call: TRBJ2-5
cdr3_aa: CASSLTRGQETQYF
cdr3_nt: TGTGCCAGCTCGCTAACCAGGGGCCAAGAGACCCAGTACTTC

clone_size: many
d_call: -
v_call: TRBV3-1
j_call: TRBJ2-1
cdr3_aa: CASSYARGWKYEQFF
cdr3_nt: TGTGCCAGCAGCTACGCGCGCGGCTGGAAGTATGAGCAGTTCTTC